The 19 T cell receptor beta chains reported below all come from one sample, sequenced in a study of control samples from healthy donors and cancer patients. This table comes from immunoSEQ multiplex PCR, and its TCRdb copy is limited to in-frame clones, with some not included. The table lists about 29,000 clones, about 85% of them singletons, with about 3.7% in the top ten. The sequenced sample consisted of formalin-fixed, paraffin-embedded tissue. The receptors were gathered from a female donor with melanoma.

The rearrangement links TRBV19 to TRBJ1-3; D remains unclear. The V and J ends lost 8 bases and 8 bases respectively, with 13 bases between them. This CDR3 spans 12 amino acids. Germline V lookup: CDR1 LNHDA, CDR2 SQIVND (reference sequence). Written as DNA, the CDR3 is TGTGCCAGTCACGGGGAAGCGGACACCATATATTTT. This translates into CASHGEADTIYF.

This rearrangement joins TRBV4-1 to TRBJ2-3; D may be TRBD2 (6 bases). The CDR3 is 16 residues long. Trimming left V 4 bases short and J 1 base short, with 15 bases between. Germline CDR1 MGHRA, CDR2 YSYEKL. CDR3 protein: CASSPAQSGGTDTQYF. DNA for the CDR3: TGCGCCAGCAGCCCGGCCCAATCGGGGGGCACAGATACGCAGTATTTT.

The DNA for the CDR3 is TGTGCCAGTTTGCTTTACACTGAAGCTTTCTTT. Translation gives CASLLYTEAFF. V gene TRBV12-3 or TRBV12-4 combines with J gene TRBJ1-1; D remains unclear. The CDR3 runs to 11 residues. Between the trimmed V and J ends, which lost 9 bases and 3 bases, there was a span of 8 bases.

CDR3 DNA: TGTGCCAGTAGTATGTTACCAGGGGAAAAACTGTTTTTT. It specifies CASSMLPGEKLFF. This chain joins TRBV19 and TRBJ1-4, with D possibly TRBD1 on 5 matching bases. This CDR3 region has 13 residues. V was cut by 3 bases and J by 8 bases, with 10 bases left in between. Germline V lookup: CDR1 LNHDA, CDR2 SQIVND (reference sequence).

DNA of the CDR3: TGCGCCAGCAGCTTGGGATCTGATACGGCCCAGCATTTT. It codes for CASSLGSDTAQHF. The chain carries TRBV5-1 and TRBJ1-5; D gene unclear. The ends were cut back, 0 bases at V and 11 bases at J, with 12 bases in the middle. Germline V gene sequence: CDR1 SGHRS, CDR2 YFSETQ. The CDR3 sequence is 13 residues long.

J is TRBJ1-3 and V is TRBV7-8; D is unresolved. Germline loops: CDR1 SGHVS, CDR2 FQNEAQ. This CDR3 is built from 13 residues. V lost 3 bases to trimming and J lost 16 bases, with 19 bases between them. The DNA for the CDR3 is TGTGCCAGCAGCTTGGGGTGGAAGGAGTCCCTGTATTTT. Its translation: CASSLGWKESLYF.

The chain joins TRBV18 to TRBJ2-2, with D tentatively TRBD1 (5 bases). Per the germline V gene, CDR1 is KGHSH and CDR2 is LQKENI. The CDR3 totals 15 residues. V lost 0 bases and J lost 0, with 5 bases in between. In DNA form, the CDR3 reads TGTGCCAGCTCACCACCAGGGGCGAACACCGGGGAGCTGTTTTTT. Amino acid sequence: CASSPPGANTGELFF.

The chain uses TRBV5-1 and TRBJ2-7, with D perhaps given as TRBD1 or TRBD2 (5 bases each). V lost 4 bases to trimming and J lost 0 bases, with 17 bases between them. This CDR3 has 16 amino acids. The V gene's germline CDR1 is SGHRS and CDR2 YFSETQ. The CDR3 sequence: CASSQKGPSSSYEQYF. CDR3 DNA: TGCGCCAGCAGCCAAAAGGGACCGTCGTCCTCCTACGAGCAGTACTTC. Based on the CDR3 plus reference TRBV5-1 and TRBJ2-7, the full variable domain is KAGVTQTPRYLIKTRGQQVTLSCSPISGHRSVSWYQQTPGQGLQFLFEYFSETQRNKGNFPGRFSGRQFSNSRSEMNVSTLELGDSALYLCASSQKGPSSSYEQYFGPGTRLTVT.

The V call is TRBV6-6, the J call TRBJ1-3, with D hard to call. Trimming cost V 5 bases and J 3 bases, with 14 bases left between them. Germline CDR1 and CDR2: MNHNY and SVGAGI (reference sequence). The CDR3 totals 15 residues. The CDR3 sequence is CASSPLVRGGNTIYF. CDR3 nucleotide sequence: TGTGCCAGCAGTCCCCTCGTTAGAGGTGGAAACACCATATATTTT.

This rearrangement joins TRBV6-5 to TRBJ2-7, with a weak D call TRBD2 (5 bases). Germline V CDR1 and CDR2: MNHEY, SVGAGI. Trimming pared 8 bases from V and 3 bases from J, leaving 14 bases between. The CDR3 spans 13 residues. The CDR3 is CASAPAGYYEQYF. CDR3 in DNA: TGTGCCAGCGCTCCTGCGGGTTACTACGAGCAGTACTTC.

V and J are TRBV2 and TRBJ2-1, with D tentatively TRBD2 (5 bases). CDR1 and CDR2 (germline): SNHLY, FYNNEI. This CDR3 has 17 residues. Trimming removed 5 bases from V and 0 bases from J, with 17 bases in between. Here the CDR3 reads CASSRRTALSSYNEQFF. CDR3 DNA: TGTGCCAGCAGTCGACGGACTGCCCTGAGCTCCTACAATGAGCAGTTCTTC.

The V call is TRBV7-9, the J call TRBJ2-3; 9 positions match TRBD2. J gave up 1 base and V 5 bases, and 13 bases lay outside the gene matches. The germline gives CDR1 SEHNR, CDR2 FQNEAQ (reference sequence). The CDR3 consists of 18 residues. The CDR3 is CASSLPRGRAGGTDTQYF. In nucleotides, the CDR3 is TGTGCCAGCAGCCTACCTCGCGGGAGGGCCGGCGGCACAGATACGCAGTATTTT.

The chain couples TRBV5-1 to TRBJ2-1; D unclear. The CDR3 loop spans 13 amino acids. Germline values: CDR1 SGHRS, CDR2 YFSETQ. V gave up 0 bases and J gave up 3 bases, with 4 bases separating them. CDR3 nucleotides: TGCGCCAGCAGCTTGGAATACTACAATGAGCAGTTCTTC. Protein product: CASSLEYYNEQFF.

The chain carries TRBV19 and TRBJ1-1; the D is unclear. The germline CDR1 and CDR2 sequences are LNHDA and SQIVND (reference sequence). The CDR3 length is 17 residues. The V end lost 3 bases, the J end lost 1 base, and 18 bases lay between the germline ends. DNA of the CDR3: TGTGCCAGTAGTATGCCGGACGGACGTGGTGGGAACACTGAAGCTTTCTTT. The encoded protein is CASSMPDGRGGNTEAFF.

This chain joins TRBV19 and TRBJ2-1; 13 bases align to TRBD2. This CDR3 is built from 17 residues. Unmatched junction bases numbered 4, after V lost 5 bases and J lost 0 bases. Germline V gene lookup returns CDR1 LNHDA and CDR2 SQIVND (reference sequence). The CDR3 region is CASSRTSGGLSYNEQFF. Written as DNA, the CDR3 is TGTGCCAGTAGTCGGACTAGCGGGGGCCTCTCCTACAATGAGCAGTTCTTC.

Only a few counts were recorded for this clone. The chain carries TRBV7-8 and TRBJ1-1, with TRBD1 matching over 8 bases. Germline-derived CDR1 and CDR2 are SGHVS and FQNEAQ. V shed 8 bases and J 1 base; nucleotides not matched to a gene: 6. This CDR3 comprises 14 residues. The CDR3 coding sequence is TGTGCCAGCGGCCAAGGGACAGGGAACACTGAAGCTTTCTTT. Its protein product is CASGQGTGNTEAFF.

This chain links TRBV18 with TRBJ1-5; D gene unclear. Germline V gene sequence: CDR1 KGHSH, CDR2 LQKENI. The ends were cut back, 6 bases at V and 4 bases at J, with 13 bases in the middle. The CDR3 runs 14 residues. This CDR3 is CASSPDGVNQPQHF. The CDR3 DNA follows: TGTGCCAGCTCTCCGGATGGAGTAAATCAGCCCCAGCATTTT.

The gene calls are TRBV7-2 and TRBJ2-3, with 10 positions matching TRBD2. Trimming took 5 bases from V and 7 from J; bases not matched to a gene: 15. CDR1 is SGHTA, CDR2 FQGNSA, per germline. The CDR3 is 17 amino acids. The chain's CDR3 is CASSPGTGLAGAYTQYF. The CDR3, as DNA: TGTGCCAGCAGCCCCGGAACGGGGCTAGCGGGAGCCTATACGCAGTATTTT.

V and J are TRBV2 and TRBJ1-1; D gene unclear. Germline CDR1 is SNHLY and CDR2 is FYNNEI. This CDR3 spans 12 amino acids. V lost 3 bases and J lost 11, with 13 bases in between. The CDR3: CASSDAGPRAFF. Written as DNA, the CDR3 is TGTGCCAGCAGTGATGCGGGTCCTAGGGCTTTCTTT.